These 17 T cell receptor beta chains originate from one sample sequenced in a study of blood T cells in healthy people across ages. A second PCR, run for roughly 7 to 11 cycles, used a sample-barcoded 5' primer plus a J-beta primer mix. TCRdb ran MiXCR on the 5' RACE reads and lists one entry per CDR3 protein. The sample lists some 1.4 million distinct CDR3 sequences, approximately 42% occurring once. The sample comprised blood. The receptors were gathered from a woman aged 18-29 years in good health.

The chain carries TRBV2 and TRBJ2-4; 9 bases align to TRBD1. The assigned J gene may be wrong: the sequence end matches TRBJ2-7 better. Germline V lookup: CDR1 SNHLY, CDR2 FYNNEI. This CDR3 comprises 14 residues. The CDR3 loop reads CASSVGQGVTEQYF. The CDR3, as DNA: TGTGCCAGCAGTGTGGGACAGGGTGTTACCGAGCAGTACTTC.

The rearrangement links TRBV12-3 or TRBV12-4 to TRBJ2-7; 8 nucleotides align to TRBD2. J was trimmed by 7 bases and V by 7 bases; bases with no gene match: 15. The CDR3 is made up of 15 amino acids. The CDR3 DNA reads TGTGCCAGCATTCCGGGACTAGAGAGAGGGAATGAGCAGTACTTC. Translated, it gives CASIPGLERGNEQYF.

The V gene is TRBV11-2, the J gene TRBJ1-5; 11 nucleotides agree with TRBD1. Germline V CDR1 and CDR2: SGHAT, FQNNGV. This CDR3 contains 16 residues. Trimming removed 4 bases from V and 6 bases from J; junction bases left unmatched: 8. CDR3 nucleotides: TGTGCCAGCAGCTCGGCCGGGGACAGGGGGGGTCAGCCCCAGCATTTT. Its translation is CASSSAGDRGGQPQHF. The complete variable domain, with remaining parts taken from reference TRBV11-2 and TRBJ1-5, reads EAGVAQSPRYKIIEKRQSVAFWCNPISGHATLYWYQQILGQGPKLLIQFQNNGVVDDSQLPKDRFSAERLKGVDSTLKIQPAKLEDSAVYLCASSSAGDRGGQPQHFGDGTRLSIL.

The rearrangement links TRBV6-5 to TRBJ2-7; 7 nucleotides align to TRBD2. The germline V gene encodes CDR1 MNHEY and CDR2 SVGAGI. This CDR3 comprises 14 residues. V was pared by 2 bases and J by 7 bases, with 8 bases of the junction left unmatched. CDR3: CASSYVAGDNEQYF. The CDR3 DNA reads TGTGCCAGCAGTTACGTGGCGGGGGATAATGAGCAGTACTTC.

The chain carries TRBV10-3 and TRBJ2-1, with 12 positions matching TRBD2. The ends lost 6 bases at V and 8 bases at J; junction bases unmatched: 8. The CDR3 is 15 residues long. Germline values: CDR1 ENHRY, CDR2 SYGVKD. Here the CDR3 DNA reads TGTGCCATCAGCCCAACTAGCGGGGGGCCGTATGAGCAGTTCTTC. This gives the protein CAISPTSGGPYEQFF.

J is TRBJ2-5 and V is TRBV10-3; 7 bases agree with TRBD1. Germline V CDR1 and CDR2: ENHRY, SYGVKD. Trimming at V came to 10 bases and at J to 0 bases, leaving 5 bases not matched to a gene. CDR3 length equals 13 residues. In nucleotides, the CDR3 is TGTGCCAGCAGGGGACAGAACCAAGAGACCCAGTACTTC. Translating gives CASRGQNQETQYF.

This chain joins TRBV15 and TRBJ1-4; D gene ambiguous. This CDR3 region has 17 residues. Trimming pared 0 bases from V and 0 bases from J, leaving 11 bases between. Germline CDR1 reads LNHNV; CDR2 reads YYDKDF (reference sequence). In DNA, the CDR3 is TGTGCCACCAGCAGAGACCCCGGAGGCGCAACTAATGAAAAACTGTTTTTT. It is translated as CATSRDPGGATNEKLFF.

The chain links TRBV7-2 to TRBJ2-7; maybe TRBD1 (7 bases). Trimming shortened V by 5 bases and J by 3 bases, and 11 bases separated the two germline ends. The germline V gene has CDR1 SGHTA and CDR2 FQGNSA. This CDR3 region has 13 residues. The CDR3 loop reads CASSQGGYYEQYF. In DNA, the CDR3 is TGTGCCAGCAGCCAGGGGGGCTACTACGAGCAGTACTTC.

The chain has TRBV3-1 and TRBJ1-6; D remains unclear. The germline V gene encodes CDR1 LGHDT and CDR2 YNNKEL (reference sequence). This CDR3 is built from 15 residues. The germline V and J ends were trimmed by 1 base and 7 bases, with 11 bases remaining between them. The CDR3 region is CASSQGPIVNSPLHF. CDR3 nucleotide sequence: TGTGCCAGCAGCCAAGGACCGATAGTAAATTCACCCCTCCACTTT. The complete variable domain, with remaining parts taken from reference TRBV3-1 and TRBJ1-6, reads DTAVSQTPKYLVTQMGNDKSIKCEQNLGHDTMYWYKQDSKKFLKIMFSYNNKELIINETVPNRFSPKSPDKAHLNLHINSLELGDSAVYFCASSQGPIVNSPLHFGNGTRLTVT.

As for this clonotype: This may arise from a read error, as a much more abundant clone is one base away. Because the CDR3 is missing its conserved closing phenylalanine or tryptophan, this is likely a read error. V usage is TRBV5-1 and J usage is TRBJ2-5; the match to TRBD2 covers 7 bases. Germline CDR1 and CDR2: SGHRS and YFSETQ. The CDR3 sequence is 13 residues long. Trimming took 5 bases from V and 2 from J; bases not matched to a gene: 3. CDR3 amino acids: CASRAGVQETQYL. In DNA, the CDR3 is TGCGCCAGCAGGGCGGGAGTTCAAGAGACCCAGTACTTA.

This sequence joins TRBV29-1 and TRBJ1-1, with D possibly matching TRBD1 (5 bases). Germline V gene data show CDR1 as SQVTM and CDR2 as ANQGSEA. Trimming removed 7 bases from V and 2 bases from J, with 8 bases in between. The CDR3 totals 11 residues. The CDR3 loop reads CSGRTNTEAFF. The DNA for the CDR3 is TGCAGCGGGAGGACAAACACTGAAGCTTTCTTT.

The rearrangement links TRBV4-2 to TRBJ2-3; 8 bases are shared with TRBD2. The CDR3 runs to 16 residues. Germline V gives CDR1 LGHNA, CDR2 YNFKEQ. J lost 1 base, V lost 3 bases, and 6 bases had no gene match. In nucleotides, the CDR3 is TGTGCCAGCAGCCAGGAGTATAGCGGGGGCACAGATACGCAGTATTTT. Protein: CASSQEYSGGTDTQYF.

This chain joins TRBV2 and TRBJ2-2, with D possibly TRBD1 on 5 matching bases. The V end lost 6 bases, the J end lost 0 bases, and 14 bases lay between the germline ends. Germline-derived CDR1 and CDR2 are SNHLY and FYNNEI. This CDR3 is 16 amino acids long. CDR3 coding DNA: TGTGCCAGCAGGGCACAGGTGAACGCGAACACCGGGGAGCTGTTTTTT. It translates to CASRAQVNANTGELFF. Looking up the rest from reference TRBV2 and TRBJ2-2 gives the full variable domain: EPEVTQTPSHQVTQMGQEVILRCVPISNHLYFYWYRQILGQKVEFLVSFYNNEISEKSEIFDDQFSVERPDGSNFTLKIRSTKLEDSAMYFCASRAQVNANTGELFFGEGSRLTVL.

Turning to this clonotype: A junction end diverges from the germline sequence, so it may reflect a read error. The chain employs TRBV29-1 and TRBJ2-3, with 9 bases aligning to TRBD2. The CDR3 sequence is 14 residues long. In germline, CDR1 is SQVTM, CDR2 ANQGSEA. CDR3 residues: CGVLIAGVQDTQYF. In DNA, the CDR3 is TGCGGCGTTCTTATAGCGGGAGTTCAAGATACGCAGTATTTT.

This clonotype has only a few counts. This chain joins TRBV29-1 and TRBJ2-5, with TRBD1 identical over 7 bases. The CDR3 is made up of 13 amino acids. The germline V gene encodes CDR1 SQVTM and CDR2 ANQGSEA. Losses at the gene ends were 5 bases for V and 0 bases for J; bases not matched to a gene: 3. CDR3 protein: CSVRQGYQETQYF. The CDR3 DNA is TGCAGCGTTAGACAGGGTTACCAAGAGACCCAGTACTTC.

At least ten counts were recorded for this clonotype. J is TRBJ1-6 and V is TRBV20-1, with D perhaps matching TRBD1 (5 bases). V lost 1 base and J 5 bases, leaving 6 bases between the germline ends. The germline gives CDR1 DFQATT, CDR2 SNEGSKA (reference sequence). The CDR3 length is 13 residues. The chain's CDR3 is CSARGGDNSPLHF. The CDR3 DNA reads as TGCAGTGCTAGAGGGGGCGATAATTCACCCCTCCACTTT.

This clonotype has only a few counts. At one end, the junction sequence differs from germline, possibly due to a read error. The V and J genes are TRBV6-1 and TRBJ2-7; 9 positions agree with TRBD1. The germline gives CDR1 MNHNS, CDR2 SASEGT. This CDR3 comprises 15 residues. This CDR3 is CASSEGQGVSCEQYF. CDR3 DNA sequence: TGTGCCAGCAGTGAAGGACAGGGGGTTTCCTGCGAGCAGTACTTC.